Each of the 23 T cell receptor beta chains below was sequenced from the same sample in a study of radiotherapy plus CTLA-4 blockade in lung cancer (dated by TCRdb to the late 2010s). Receptors were amplified or captured by the immunoSEQ multiplex PCR assay. The table comes from immuneACCESS by way of TCRdb, which keeps in-frame sequences with V and J called. Part of the clones is missing from these tables; in studies checked, under half for an unresolved V gene and the rest for unknown reasons. For this sample there are around 80,000 clones; roughly 74% appear just once. Jointly, the top ten make up 9.9% of the sample. This specimen consisted of peripheral blood, obtained from a patient treated with radiotherapy plus ipilimumab. The receptor source for this set is a human donor with non-small cell lung cancer whose response to radiotherapy plus ipilimumab could not be evaluated.

The rearrangement joins TRBV19 to TRBJ1-2; possibly TRBD1 for D (6 bases). The V gene lost 7 bases and the J gene lost 5 bases, with 20 bases spanning the gap. CDR1 and CDR2 from the germline V gene are LNHDA and SQIVND (reference sequence). The CDR3 totals 15 residues. The CDR3 here is CASTRLFGGLYGYTF. The CDR3 region has the DNA TGTGCCAGTACCAGACTCTTTGGGGGCTTATATGGCTACACCTTC. Looking up the rest from reference TRBV19 and TRBJ1-2 gives the full variable domain: DGGITQSPKYLFRKEGQNVTLSCEQNLNHDAMYWYRQDPGQGLRLIYYSQIVNDFQKGDIAEGYSVSREKKESFPLTVTSAQKNPTAFYLCASTRLFGGLYGYTFGSGTRLTVV.

V is TRBV2 and J is TRBJ2-4, with D perhaps TRBD1 (5 bases). The CDR3 runs to 14 residues. V was cut by 4 bases and J by 2 bases, with 9 bases left in between. CDR1 is SNHLY, CDR2 FYNNEI, per germline. The CDR3 loop is CASSAGITKNIQYF. The CDR3, as DNA: TGTGCCAGCAGTGCAGGGATAACCAAAAACATTCAGTACTTC.

The rearrangement uses TRBV5-3 and TRBJ1-5; 7 positions agree with TRBD1. TRBV5-3 is an open reading frame, and its role is uncertain. Trimming at V came to 0 bases and at J to 6 bases, leaving 12 bases not matched to a gene. This CDR3 is built from 17 residues. The CDR3 loop is CARSLDTQGVCGQPQHF. Here the CDR3 DNA reads TGTGCCAGAAGCTTGGATACCCAGGGGGTATGCGGTCAGCCCCAGCATTTT.

The rearrangement links TRBV11-2 to TRBJ1-2; tentatively, D is TRBD1 (5 bases). The CDR3 has 16 residues. V was pared by 6 bases and J by 8 bases, with 25 bases between. The germline gives CDR1 SGHAT, CDR2 FQNNGV. Here the CDR3 reads CASRELGTLKRAGYTF. The CDR3 DNA follows: TGTGCCAGCAGGGAACTAGGGACTCTAAAGAGGGCGGGCTACACCTTC.

The chain recombines TRBV5-1 with TRBJ2-7, with no clear D. From germline, CDR1 is SGHRS and CDR2 YFSETQ. The length of the CDR3 is 15 residues. V lost 1 base, J lost 0 bases, and 11 bases lay in between. The CDR3 reads CASSLSVFSSYEQYF. CDR3 nucleotides: TGCGCCAGCAGCTTGTCGGTCTTTAGCTCCTACGAGCAGTACTTC.

The chain joins TRBV5-4 to TRBJ1-1; D is unresolved. Germline-derived CDR1 and CDR2 are SGHNT and YYREEE (reference sequence). This CDR3 spans 14 amino acids. The ends were cut back, 0 bases at V and 0 bases at J, with 6 bases in the middle. DNA for the CDR3: TGTGCCAGCAGCTTGGGTACAGTGAACACTGAAGCTTTCTTT. It yields the protein CASSLGTVNTEAFF.

This clone has only a few counts. The chain joins TRBV5-6 to TRBJ1-2; the D gene is possibly TRBD1 (5 bases). This CDR3 has 13 residues. Deletions cut 4 bases from V and 0 bases from J, with 7 bases between. CDR1 SGHDT and CDR2 YYEEEE come from the germline V gene. In nucleotides, the CDR3 is TGTGCCAGCAGCATGACAGCTAACTATGGCTACACCTTC. This encodes CASSMTANYGYTF.

The chain couples TRBV11-3 to TRBJ2-4; D not resolved. Germline V gene lookup returns CDR1 SGHNT and CDR2 YENEEA. V lost 1 base to trimming and J lost 2 bases, with 15 bases between them. There are 17 residues in the CDR3. The CDR3 region has the DNA TGTGCCAGCAGCTTAGTTTTCGGGTCTTCGACCAAAAACATTCAGTACTTC. It specifies CASSLVFGSSTKNIQYF. Full variable domain (remainder filled in from reference TRBV11-3 and TRBJ2-4): EAGVVQSPRYKIIEKKQPVAFWCNPISGHNTLYWYLQNLGQGPELLIRYENEEAVDDSQLPKDRFSAERLKGVDSTLKIQPAELGDSAVYLCASSLVFGSSTKNIQYFGAGTRLSVL.

The chain joins TRBV2 to TRBJ2-1; D is undetermined. The CDR3 consists of 15 residues. Trimming stripped 6 bases from V and 6 bases from J, with 18 bases between. Germline CDR1 reads SNHLY; CDR2 reads FYNNEI. CDR3 sequence: CASRLRLQLPNEQFF. CDR3 bases: TGTGCCAGCAGATTGCGTCTACAGCTCCCCAATGAGCAGTTCTTC.

V usage is TRBV6-6 and J usage is TRBJ1-4, with D tentatively TRBD1 (6 bases). Trimming removed 4 bases at V and 0 bases at J, with 12 bases between. The length of the CDR3 is 16 residues. Germline-derived CDR1 and CDR2 are MNHNY and SVGAGI (reference sequence). CDR3 amino acids: CASSWTAATTNEKLFF. DNA for the CDR3: TGTGCCAGCAGTTGGACAGCAGCTACAACTAATGAAAAACTGTTTTTT.

The rearrangement joins TRBV12-5 to TRBJ2-7; no firm D call. The germline CDR1 and CDR2 sequences are LGHNT and FRNRAP. The CDR3 length is 12 residues. The germline V and J ends were trimmed by 2 bases and 2 bases, with 4 bases remaining between them. DNA of the CDR3: TGTGCTAGTGGTTTGAGCGCCTACGAGCAGTACTTC. Amino acid sequence: CASGLSAYEQYF.

In this sample, this clone turned up a few times. This chain uses TRBV29-1 with TRBJ1-1; 7 bases are shared with TRBD1. V shed 5 bases, J shed 4 bases, and the junction held 1 base outside the gene matches. Germline V gene data show CDR1 as SQVTM and CDR2 as ANQGSEA. CDR3 length: 11 residues. The CDR3 DNA sequence: TGCAGCGTTCCAGGGGGCACTGAAGCTTTCTTT. Its translation: CSVPGGTEAFF. Together with reference TRBV29-1 and TRBJ1-1, the CDR3 gives the full variable domain: SAVISQKPSRDICQRGTSLTIQCQVDSQVTMMFWYRQQPGQSLTLIATANQGSEATYESGFVIDKFPISRPNLTFSTLTVSNMSPEDSSIYLCSVPGGTEAFFGQGTRLTVV.

In this sample, this clone turned up a few times. The chain uses TRBV11-2 and TRBJ2-3; 7 positions agree with TRBD2. Germline trimming cut 4 bases from V and 6 bases from J; bases unmatched to any gene: 10. The CDR3 is 15 residues long. CDR1 and CDR2 (germline): SGHAT, FQNNGV. The CDR3 here is CASSSPRDYGDTQYF. CDR3 DNA sequence: TGTGCCAGCAGCTCTCCCCGGGACTACGGGGATACGCAGTATTTT.

CDR3 in DNA: TGCGCCAGCACCGACACTCAAGACGCTTGGAATGAGCAGTTCTTC. Protein sequence: CASTDTQDAWNEQFF. V is TRBV5-1 and J is TRBJ2-1; D unclear. The CDR3 has 15 residues. Trimming cost V 6 bases and J 7 bases, with 20 bases left between them. Germline-derived CDR1 and CDR2 are SGHRS and YFSETQ.

V usage is TRBV30 and J usage is TRBJ2-3; 9 nucleotides match TRBD1. Germline V gene data show CDR1 as GTSNPN and CDR2 as SVGIG (reference sequence). The junction had 9 bases not matched to a gene; V was cut back by 7 bases and J by 4 bases. This CDR3 is built from 14 residues. This CDR3 is CASVQGARSDTQYF. The CDR3 nucleotides are TGTGCCTCGGTACAGGGGGCGCGGTCAGATACGCAGTATTTT.

The chain joins TRBV4-2 to TRBJ1-3; perhaps TRBD1 as D (5 bases). V dropped 3 bases and J dropped 2 bases, with 14 bases sitting between them. This CDR3 has 16 amino acids. The V gene's germline CDR1 is LGHNA and CDR2 YNFKEQ. Written as DNA, the CDR3 is TGTGCCAGCAGCCATCCCGATGGGACTCCTGGAAACACCATATATTTT. Amino acid sequence: CASSHPDGTPGNTIYF.

The rearrangement uses TRBV7-8 and TRBJ2-3; 10 positions agree with TRBD2. The junction had 13 bases not matched to a gene; V was cut back by 4 bases and J by 9 bases. From germline, CDR1 is SGHVS and CDR2 FQNEAQ. This CDR3 has 16 amino acids. CDR3: CASSYLGLVAGGTQYF. The CDR3, as DNA: TGTGCCAGCAGCTACCTGGGATTAGTAGCGGGAGGCACGCAGTATTTT.

The rearrangement joins TRBV4-3 to TRBJ1-5; TRBD1 might be the D (6 bases). This CDR3 region has 14 residues. The germline gives CDR1 LGHNA, CDR2 YSLEER. V was clipped by 4 bases and J by 7 bases, with 14 bases between them. The CDR3, as DNA: TGCGCCAGCAGCCCAGGACAGTCTTCACAGCCCCAGCATTTT. This sequence encodes CASSPGQSSQPQHF.

This clone was counted a single time. The genes are TRBV6-1 and TRBJ1-2; 11 bases line up with TRBD1. This CDR3 is built from 16 residues. Per the germline V gene, CDR1 is MNHNS and CDR2 is SASEGT. V trimming: 2 bases; J trimming: 0 bases; junction bases outside the gene matches: 2. The CDR3 DNA reads as TGTGCCAGCAGTGAATGGGGACAGGGGGCTAACTATGGCTACACCTTC. This encodes CASSEWGQGANYGYTF.

V usage is TRBV5-1 and J usage is TRBJ1-1, with 7 bases lining up with TRBD1. The germline V gene has CDR1 SGHRS and CDR2 YFSETQ. This CDR3 spans 13 amino acids. The junction had 11 bases not matched to a gene; V was cut back by 7 bases and J by 8 bases. The CDR3 protein is CASSTLSDREAFF. The CDR3 nucleotides are TGCGCCAGCTCTACCTTATCGGACAGGGAAGCTTTCTTT.

The chain uses TRBV19 and TRBJ2-2, with 8 bases identical to TRBD2. The germline gives CDR1 LNHDA, CDR2 SQIVND (reference sequence). The ends lost 3 bases at V and 4 bases at J; junction bases unmatched: 4. The CDR3 totals 15 residues. CDR3 nucleotide sequence: TGTGCCAGTAGTATGCGGGAGGTCGTCACCGGGGAGCTGTTTTTT. Translating gives CASSMREVVTGELFF. The variable domain in full, with the rest retrieved from reference TRBV19 and TRBJ2-2, is DGGITQSPKYLFRKEGQNVTLSCEQNLNHDAMYWYRQDPGQGLRLIYYSQIVNDFQKGDIAEGYSVSREKKESFPLTVTSAQKNPTAFYLCASSMREVVTGELFFGEGSRLTVL.

In regard to this clone: At one boundary the junction diverges from the germline segment, which might be a read error. Other DNA variants within this sample encode the same CDR3. This chain joins TRBV19 and TRBJ1-5; no firm D call. Germline V lookup: CDR1 LNHDA, CDR2 SQIVND (reference sequence). The CDR3 extends over 13 amino acids. The DNA for the CDR3 is TGTGCCAGTAATTTAGAACGGGGTCAGCCTCAGCATTTT. Its translation is CASNLERGQPQHF.

This chain connects TRBV4-1 to TRBJ2-2; the match to TRBD2 covers 8 bases. Germline V gene sequence: CDR1 MGHRA, CDR2 YSYEKL. This CDR3 spans 14 amino acids. With V trimmed by 5 bases and J by 6 bases, 5 bases remained unmatched. CDR3 coding DNA: TGCGCCAGCAGCTTCAGACTAGCGTCCGGGGAGCTGTTTTTT. This codes for CASSFRLASGELFF.